This T cell receptor beta chain was obtained from a study of T cell clonality in common variable immunodeficiency. Germline CDR1 reads GTSNPN; CDR2 reads SVGIG (reference sequence). The CDR3 extends over 11 amino acids. This table comes from immunoSEQ multiplex PCR, and its TCRdb copy is limited to in-frame clones, with some not included. The table records tens of thousands of clones without singletons, the ten largest covering about 2.2%. As to this clone: The CDR3 end falls 3 residues outside the read, so it is completed with the germline J gene.

The sample comprised peripheral blood mononuclear cells. The chain joins TRBV30 to TRBJ1-2; the D is unclear. The source of this sequence is a person aged 18 to 75 in good health. This CDR3 reads CAWSGAYDYTF. The sequenced part of the CDR3 DNA is TGTGCCTGGAGTGGGGCCTACGAC.